The 29 T cell receptor beta chains reported below all come from one sample, sequenced in a study of identifying expanded T cells in peripheral blood. TCRdb's table, derived via immunoSEQ multiplex PCR, lists solely in-frame clones and lacks some. The sample lists tens of thousands of clones, over 75% occurring once. The sample taken for sequencing was blood. The source is a person aged 18 to 75 in good health.

The V gene is TRBV2, the J gene TRBJ2-2; maybe TRBD2 (5 bases). Germline V lookup: CDR1 SNHLY, CDR2 FYNNEI. Trimming took off 2 bases at V and 3 bases at J, with 7 bases between the two ends. The CDR3 runs 14 residues. The CDR3 is CASSEFGDTGELFF. CDR3 coding DNA: TGTGCCAGCAGTGAATTCGGGGACACCGGGGAGCTGTTTTTT.

The V call is TRBV12-5, the J call TRBJ1-3, with 7 bases aligning to TRBD1. V was clipped by 2 bases and J by 3 bases; unmatched bases: 10. CDR3 length equals 17 residues. Per the germline V gene, CDR1 is LGHNT and CDR2 is FRNRAP. This CDR3 is CASGLKTQGFSGNTIYF. CDR3 nucleotides: TGTGCTAGTGGTTTGAAAACACAGGGGTTCAGTGGAAACACCATATATTTT.

The V call is TRBV6-1, the J call TRBJ1-2; D is ambiguous. Trimming took off 7 bases at V and 2 bases at J, with 17 bases between the two ends. The CDR3 contains 15 residues. The germline CDR1 and CDR2 sequences are MNHNS and SASEGT. CDR3 nucleotide sequence: TGTGCCAGCAACCCACTTATGACGGGAAACTATGGCTACACCTTC. Amino acids: CASNPLMTGNYGYTF.

The V and J genes are TRBV2 and TRBJ2-5; D unresolved. Germline CDR1 is SNHLY and CDR2 is FYNNEI. The CDR3 loop spans 13 amino acids. V gave up 1 base and J gave up 0 bases, with 3 bases separating them. CDR3 coding DNA: TGTGCCAGCAGTGAAGAGAACCAAGAGACCCAGTACTTC. This translates into CASSEENQETQYF.

V gene TRBV6-4 combines with J gene TRBJ2-1; 8 nucleotides agree with TRBD2. The CDR3 is 15 amino acids. Germline loops: CDR1 MRHNA, CDR2 SNTAGT. The V and J ends lost 4 bases and 7 bases, in that order; junction bases with no gene match: 9. The CDR3 bases are TGTGCCAGCAGTGTAGGTGCGGGGGGCTTGAATGAGCAGTTCTTC. Amino acids: CASSVGAGGLNEQFF.

CDR3 loop: CASSAPLGEQYF. CDR3 coding DNA: TGTGCCAGCAGCGCCCCTTTGGGGGAGCAGTACTTC. The gene calls are TRBV13 and TRBJ2-7; D ambiguous. The ends were cut back, 5 bases at V and 7 bases at J, with 12 bases in the middle. Germline V lookup: CDR1 PRHDT, CDR2 FYEKMQ (reference sequence). The CDR3 is 12 amino acids.

V usage is TRBV5-6 and J usage is TRBJ2-7; 8 bases agree with TRBD1. Germline CDR1 reads SGHDT; CDR2 reads YYEEEE. There are 12 residues in the CDR3. The V and J ends lost 1 base and 7 bases, in that order; junction bases with no gene match: 1. The CDR3 coding sequence is TGTGCCAGCAGCTTGACAGGGGGGGAGCAGTACTTC. Its translation: CASSLTGGEQYF.

The gene calls are TRBV9 and TRBJ2-1, with D tentatively TRBD1 or TRBD2 (5 bases each). V was cut by 0 bases and J by 2 bases, with 12 bases left in between. There are 16 residues in the CDR3. The germline V gene encodes CDR1 SGDLS and CDR2 YYNGEE. The CDR3 DNA sequence: TGTGCCAGCAGCGTAGTTCCCCAGGGAGCCTACAATGAGCAGTTCTTC. Protein sequence: CASSVVPQGAYNEQFF.

The V call is TRBV19, the J call TRBJ2-1, with D unresolved. The CDR3 is made up of 17 amino acids. V was cut by 2 bases and J by 2 bases, with 16 bases left in between. CDR1 and CDR2 from the germline V gene are LNHDA and SQIVND (reference sequence). The CDR3 protein is CASSISGLPGPYNEQFF. DNA of the CDR3: TGTGCCAGTAGTATATCCGGGCTCCCAGGCCCCTACAATGAGCAGTTCTTC. Using reference TRBV19 and TRBJ2-1 for the parts outside the CDR3, the full variable domain is DGGITQSPKYLFRKEGQNVTLSCEQNLNHDAMYWYRQDPGQGLRLIYYSQIVNDFQKGDIAEGYSVSREKKESFPLTVTSAQKNPTAFYLCASSISGLPGPYNEQFFGPGTRLTVL.

This chain links TRBV27 with TRBJ2-7, with D perhaps TRBD1 or TRBD2 (6 bases each). The V gene lost 5 bases and the J gene lost 3 bases, with 11 bases spanning the gap. CDR3 length: 13 amino acids. Germline values: CDR1 MNHEY, CDR2 SMNVEV (reference sequence). CDR3 DNA sequence: TGTGCCAGCAGTGGGGGGCTTGGCTACGAGCAGTACTTC. Translating gives CASSGGLGYEQYF.

This clone showed up just a few times. V is TRBV6-4 and J is TRBJ1-2; perhaps TRBD1 as D (6 bases). V lost 4 bases and J 1 base, leaving 13 bases between the germline ends. The germline CDR1 and CDR2 sequences are MRHNA and SNTAGT. The CDR3 has 15 residues. The CDR3 coding sequence is TGTGCCAGCAGTGCACAGGGAGACCATAACTATGGCTACACCTTC. It translates to CASSAQGDHNYGYTF.

As concerns this clone: A junction boundary mismatches the germline segment, possibly from a read error. V usage is TRBV20-1 and J usage is TRBJ2-5; D call uncertain. The CDR3 covers 10 residues. Germline values: CDR1 DFQATT, CDR2 SNEGSKA (reference sequence). The CDR3 loop reads CSARGSSQYF. For the CDR3, the DNA is TGCAGTGCAAGAGGCAGTTCTCAGTACTTC.

The rearrangement uses TRBV4-3 and TRBJ2-3; TRBD2 aligns across 9 bases. The CDR3 is made up of 20 amino acids. Germline CDR1 is LGHNA and CDR2 is YSLEER. Germline trimming cut 0 bases from V and 5 bases from J; bases unmatched to any gene: 18. The CDR3 region is CASSQETGDAGGGWGDTQYF. In DNA, the CDR3 is TGCGCCAGCAGCCAAGAAACTGGGGATGCGGGAGGGGGCTGGGGAGATACGCAGTATTTT.

The chain carries TRBV7-8 and TRBJ1-5; D gene unclear. The germline V gene has CDR1 SGHVS and CDR2 FQNEAQ. This CDR3 has 16 amino acids. V was pared by 3 bases and J by 4 bases, with 16 bases between. The CDR3 loop is CASSLITEPGNQPQHF. For the CDR3, the DNA is TGTGCCAGCAGCTTGATTACAGAACCTGGAAATCAGCCCCAGCATTTT. The variable domain in full, with the rest retrieved from reference TRBV7-8 and TRBJ1-5, is GAGVSQSPRYKVAKRGQDVALRCDPISGHVSLFWYQQALGQGPEFLTYFQNEAQLDKSGLPSDRFFAERPEGSVSTLKIQRTQQEDSAVYLCASSLITEPGNQPQHFGDGTRLSIL.

CDR3 amino acids: CASSLQLGNEQFF. The CDR3 coding sequence is TGTGCCAGCAGCTTACAACTGGGCAATGAGCAGTTCTTC. This chain uses TRBV7-9 with TRBJ2-1; D is unresolved. V gave up 2 bases and J gave up 6 bases, with 8 bases separating them. Germline CDR1 SEHNR, CDR2 FQNEAQ (reference sequence). There are 13 residues in the CDR3.

The chain joins TRBV4-1 to TRBJ1-5; a weak D match, TRBD1 (5 bases). This CDR3 contains 16 residues. From germline, CDR1 is MGHRA and CDR2 YSYEKL. The germline V and J ends were trimmed by 4 bases and 0 bases, with 13 bases remaining between them. This CDR3 is CASSRGHTYSNQPQHF. The CDR3 coding sequence is TGCGCCAGCAGCCGAGGACACACTTATAGCAATCAGCCCCAGCATTTT.

This chain connects TRBV6-4 to TRBJ2-6, with D uncertain. Germline CDR1 and CDR2: MRHNA and SNTAGT. The CDR3 is 14 residues long. The V gene lost 2 bases and the J gene lost 4 bases, with 6 bases spanning the gap. CDR3 coding DNA: TGTGCCAGCAGTGACAGGGCCGGGGCCAACGTCCTGACTTTC. As protein: CASSDRAGANVLTF.

The chain carries TRBV15 and TRBJ2-1; the match to TRBD1 covers 7 bases. The CDR3 consists of 14 residues. Per germline, CDR1 LNHNV and CDR2 YYDKDF (reference sequence). The V segment lost 5 bases and the J segment 15 bases; nucleotides outside the gene matches: 16. CDR3 DNA: TGTGCCACCAGCCCAAGCCCGGACAGGCTGCGTGGGTTCTTC. As protein: CATSPSPDRLRGFF.

The CDR3 coding sequence is TGTGCCAGCAGCGACGACAGGGCCCGTTTCTCTGGGGCCAACGTCCTGACTTTC. Protein sequence: CASSDDRARFSGANVLTF. V and J are TRBV2 and TRBJ2-6; 7 bases fit TRBD1. V dropped 6 bases and J dropped 0; count of bases not matched to a gene: 11. CDR1 is SNHLY, CDR2 FYNNEI, per germline. This CDR3 contains 18 residues.

The V and J genes are TRBV4-2 and TRBJ1-2; D is possibly TRBD1 (5 bases). CDR1 is LGHNA, CDR2 YNFKEQ, per germline. V was cut by 5 bases and J by 2 bases, with 9 bases left in between. The CDR3 is 13 amino acids. DNA of the CDR3: TGTGCCAGCAGCTTCCGACAGAACTATGGCTACACCTTC. It yields the protein CASSFRQNYGYTF.

This rearrangement joins TRBV5-1 to TRBJ2-2; D uncertain. The CDR3 totals 14 residues. Germline values: CDR1 SGHRS, CDR2 YFSETQ. V was trimmed by 0 bases and J by 5 bases, leaving 8 bases between them. The DNA for the CDR3 is TGCGCCAGCAGCTTGGCGCGGAAAACCGGGGAGCTGTTTTTT. It is translated as CASSLARKTGELFF.

The CDR3, as DNA: TGCGCCAGCAGCCAAGTGGAGGCTTACAATGAGCAGTTCTTC. Its protein is CASSQVEAYNEQFF. The chain has TRBV4-1 and TRBJ2-1; D might be TRBD2 (5 bases). From germline, CDR1 is MGHRA and CDR2 YSYEKL. CDR3 length: 14 residues. V was trimmed by 1 base and J by 4 bases, leaving 8 bases between them.

The chain uses TRBV7-6 and TRBJ2-1; TRBD1 or TRBD2 may be the D gene (5 bases each). The CDR3 is 13 amino acids. Germline V gene sequence: CDR1 SGHVS, CDR2 FNYEAQ. V was clipped by 8 bases and J by 2 bases, with 10 bases between them. CDR3 residues: CASRDGTYNEQFF. In DNA, the CDR3 is TGTGCCAGCCGGGACGGGACCTACAATGAGCAGTTCTTC.

The chain carries TRBV4-2 and TRBJ2-2, with TRBD1 as a possible D gene (5 bases). Germline CDR1 is LGHNA and CDR2 is YNFKEQ. V lost 3 bases and J 5 bases, leaving 13 bases between the germline ends. The length of the CDR3 is 15 residues. CDR3: CASSQSNRQTGELFF. The CDR3 region has the DNA TGTGCCAGCAGCCAGTCCAACAGGCAGACCGGGGAGCTGTTTTTT.

This chain uses TRBV27 with TRBJ2-6, with 7 nucleotides matching TRBD1. The V segment lost 7 bases and the J segment 4 bases; nucleotides outside the gene matches: 16. Germline V gene lookup returns CDR1 MNHEY and CDR2 SMNVEV (reference sequence). This CDR3 contains 18 residues. For the CDR3, the DNA is TGTGCCAGCACCCATCCGGGATTGCAGGGGGTAGGGGCCAACGTCCTGACTTTC. This gives the protein CASTHPGLQGVGANVLTF.

The V gene is TRBV30, the J gene TRBJ2-7; D unclear. V lost 3 bases to trimming and J lost 3 bases, with 9 bases between them. The CDR3 is 12 amino acids. CDR1 and CDR2 (germline): GTSNPN, SVGIG (reference sequence). The CDR3 reads CAWSTLSYEQYF. The CDR3 coding sequence is TGTGCCTGGAGCACACTAAGCTACGAGCAGTACTTC.

This clone occurred once. The sample has other DNA sequences that encode this CDR3 too. V usage is TRBV9 and J usage is TRBJ2-1; maybe TRBD1 (6 bases). Per germline, CDR1 SGDLS and CDR2 YYNGEE. V was pared by 0 bases and J by 0 bases, with 10 bases between. The CDR3 is 16 amino acids. The CDR3 here is CASSVERRGSYNEQFF. Here the CDR3 DNA reads TGTGCCAGCAGCGTAGAGCGCAGGGGCTCCTACAATGAGCAGTTCTTC.

V is TRBV7-9 and J is TRBJ1-2; D is unresolved. This CDR3 is built from 13 residues. The germline V gene has CDR1 SEHNR and CDR2 FQNEAQ (reference sequence). V was cut by 5 bases and J by 2 bases, with 9 bases left in between. The CDR3 DNA sequence: TGTGCCAGCAGCCCCACTTCCAACTATGGCTACACCTTC. Its translation: CASSPTSNYGYTF.

This clone came up a few times. This CDR3 is CASSQRTDSSYEQYF. The CDR3 nucleotides read TGTGCCAGCAGCCAAAGGACAGACAGCTCCTACGAGCAGTACTTC. The rearrangement uses TRBV4-2 and TRBJ2-7, with D possibly being TRBD1 (6 bases). The CDR3 is made up of 15 amino acids. The V end lost 2 bases, the J end lost 0 bases, and 11 bases lay between the germline ends. CDR1 is LGHNA, CDR2 YNFKEQ, per germline.